This TCR beta chain was sequenced for a study of blood T cell repertoires in COVID-19. The overall study: T cells, B-cell-depleted T cells, or PBMCs provided the cDNA or gDNA that served as material.

CDR1 is SGHKS and CDR2 is YYEKEE in the germline V gene (reference sequence). The CDR3 length is 16 residues. The J segment lost 4 bases and the V segment lost 3 bases, leaving 9 bases of the junction unmatched. Some clones are missing from TCRdb's copy, which holds only in-frame ones; the method was immunoSEQ multiplex PCR. Of 200,000 to 300,000 clones listed, more than 70% are singletons. The TCR was taken from a woman in her thirties or forties with acute COVID-19. Sequenced input: PBMCs or T cells enriched from blood (not recorded which). The V gene is TRBV5-5, the J gene TRBJ2-1; TRBD2 matches 8 bases. CDR3 DNA: TGTGCCAGCAGCTGGCCGGAGGCGGGGGGATACAATGAGCAGTTCTTC. It codes for CASSWPEAGGYNEQFF.